A selection of T cell receptor beta chains follows, all from one sample in a study of cytomegalovirus exposure and HLA in healthy donors. The data were produced by immunoSEQ multiplex PCR, yet TCRdb's version contains in-frame clones alone and is incomplete. This table holds approximately 280,000 clones, roughly 89% found once. Input material: PBMCs. The receptors derive from a woman under 30 in good health and CMV-seronegative. The CDR3 runs from the conserved cysteine through the conserved F or W. The D gene is left open where the match is weak.

V gene,D gene,J gene,CDR3 protein
TRBV5-1,NA,TRBJ2-1,CASSFTGGVGNEQFF
TRBV16,NA,TRBJ2-7,CASRPSRQTVYYEQYF
TRBV25-1,NA,TRBJ2-3,CASLADTQYF
TRBV5-1,NA,TRBJ2-5,CASSLALGEETQYF
TRBV4-2,TRBD1,TRBJ2-1,CASSPRPPGTGYLGSYNEQFF
TRBV5-4,TRBD2,NA,CASSRGLASYEQYF
TRBV23-1,NA,TRBJ1-4,CASSQPKLTTNEKLFF
TRBV6-5,NA,TRBJ1-6,CASSYGGSNSPLHF
TRBV5-1,TRBD1,TRBJ2-1,CASSQGQGGYNEQFF
TRBV25-1,NA,TRBJ2-2,CASSEYPTSRAGELFF
TRBV7-8,TRBD2,TRBJ2-1,CASSPRLAGEQFF
TRBV5-4,TRBD2,TRBJ2-1,CASSRFTSGYNEQFF
TRBV7-7,NA,TRBJ2-1,CASSFKLGGYNEQFF
TRBV5-1,TRBD1,TRBJ2-5,CASSPGGVETQYF
TRBV5-1,TRBD1,TRBJ1-3,CASSLGTRDRGNTIYF
TRBV30,NA,TRBJ1-2,CAWSGYRVSTNNGYTF
TRBV5-1,TRBD1,TRBJ2-7,CASSLGGTGSSYEQYF
TRBV10-2,NA,TRBJ2-5,CASSPRLVGETQYF